This TCR beta chain appears in the sequencing data of a study of beta chain features in type 1 diabetes. Study details: Comparable age, gender and cell yields were observed in patients relative to healthy donors.

V was shortened by 5 bases and J by 1 base, with 11 bases between the two germline ends. This CDR3 comprises 14 residues. Germline lookup yields CDR1 SEHNR and CDR2 FQNEAQ (reference sequence). The isolated RNA, all of it, was reverse transcribed, so expressed TCRB transcripts were what got sequenced. The method was immunoSEQ multiplex PCR; TCRdb's version includes in-frame clones alone and lacks a portion of them. The sample consists of tens of thousands of clones, roughly 31% of them appearing once. This chain joins TRBV7-9 and TRBJ1-1, with D maybe TRBD1 (6 bases). The receptor's source is a young woman in good health. Sequencing was carried out using stem cell memory CD4+ T cells from blood. In nucleotides, the CDR3 is TGTGCCAGCAGCGCTTTCAGGGGGAACACTGAAGCTTTCTTT. This gives the protein CASSAFRGNTEAFF.